These 24 T cell receptor beta chains share one sample of origin, sequenced in a study of early T cells in non-severe SARS-CoV-2 infection. TCRdb independently ran MiXCR on the 5' RACE reads; one entry per CDR3 protein. The table lists tens of thousands of distinct CDR3 sequences, 12% of them singletons. The sequencing input was whole blood. All receptors come from an adult who was a healthcare worker with PCR-confirmed SARS-CoV-2 infection or an uninfected control (not recorded which).

This clonotype was picked up a small number of times. The chain has TRBV12-3 or TRBV12-4 and TRBJ2-4; D not certain. The germline V and J ends were trimmed by 5 bases and 9 bases, with 14 bases remaining between them. The CDR3 covers 13 residues. In DNA, the CDR3 is TGTGCCAGCAGTCGGGCCCCTTTGGTCATTCAGTACTTC. This gives the protein CASSRAPLVIQYF.

The V call is TRBV3-1, the J call TRBJ2-3, with a possible D match to TRBD2 (7 bases). Trimming took 4 bases from V and 5 from J, leaving 19 bases between them. The germline CDR1 and CDR2 sequences are LGHDT and YNNKEL (reference sequence). CDR3 length: 16 amino acids. CDR3 region: CASSPSRGAPRDTQYF. CDR3 DNA sequence: TGTGCCAGCAGCCCCTCTCGGGGGGCGCCGCGAGATACGCAGTATTTT.

This clonotype was observed at least ten times. The junction shows a germline mismatch at one end, possibly a read error. The chain links TRBV7-7 to TRBJ2-5, with TRBD1 matching over 9 bases. This CDR3 spans 15 amino acids. CDR1 and CDR2 from the germline V gene are SSHAT and FNYEAQ (reference sequence). CDR3 sequence reads: CASSLDRGAPETQYF. The CDR3 DNA reads as TGTGCTAGCAGCTTAGACAGGGGGGCCCCAGAGACCCAGTACTTC.

The V call is TRBV29-1, the J call TRBJ2-7, with unresolved D. Germline CDR1 reads SQVTM; CDR2 reads ANQGSEA. V was pared by 6 bases and J by 3 bases, with 9 bases between. This CDR3 spans 11 amino acids. The DNA for the CDR3 is TGCAGCGTCTCCCTGAACTACGAGCAGTACTTC. Its protein product is CSVSLNYEQYF.

The chain has TRBV2 and TRBJ1-5, with D unclear. Between the trimmed V and J ends, which lost 7 bases and 0 bases, there was a span of 10 bases. The CDR3 is 14 amino acids. From germline, CDR1 is SNHLY and CDR2 FYNNEI. CDR3 in DNA: TGTGCCAGCAATAGGCAAACTAGCAATCAGCCCCAGCATTTT. Protein: CASNRQTSNQPQHF.

This chain connects TRBV5-4 to TRBJ1-2; the match to TRBD1 covers 8 bases. The V segment lost 1 base and the J segment 2 bases; nucleotides outside the gene matches: 10. CDR1 is SGHNT, CDR2 YYREEE, per germline (reference sequence). The CDR3 runs 17 residues. CDR3 nucleotides: TGTGCCAGCAGCTTGTTACGGGCAGGGGGCGCGAACTATGGCTACACCTTC. Protein sequence: CASSLLRAGGANYGYTF.

The table lists this clonotype with many counts. The genes are TRBV11-2 and TRBJ1-1; D ambiguous. Germline V lookup: CDR1 SGHAT, CDR2 FQNNGV. Trimming took off 0 bases at V and 0 bases at J, with 11 bases between the two ends. This CDR3 region has 16 residues. The CDR3 coding sequence is TGTGCCAGCAGCTTAGATCTTGGACTTATGAACACTGAAGCTTTCTTT. Amino acids: CASSLDLGLMNTEAFF.

The sample holds a few counts of this clonotype. V gene TRBV5-4 combines with J gene TRBJ1-1; D not certain. Per the germline V gene, CDR1 is SGHNT and CDR2 is YYREEE (reference sequence). V lost 0 bases and J lost 5, with 11 bases in between. The CDR3 runs 14 residues. CDR3 DNA sequence: TGTGCCAGCAGCTTGGACGGGGTCAGGACTGAAGCTTTCTTT. Amino acid sequence: CASSLDGVRTEAFF.

The J gene is TRBJ1-1, the V gene TRBV7-9; D is undetermined. The CDR3 is made up of 14 amino acids. The V gene's germline CDR1 is SEHNR and CDR2 FQNEAQ (reference sequence). V gave up 0 bases and J gave up 1 base, with 6 bases separating them. In DNA, the CDR3 is TGTGCCAGCAGCTTAGCGCTAAAGAACACTGAAGCTTTCTTT. Protein product: CASSLALKNTEAFF.

The sample holds many counts of this clonotype. The rearrangement joins TRBV6-5 to TRBJ2-3; 12 nucleotides line up with TRBD2. V dropped 0 bases and J dropped 4; count of bases not matched to a gene: 5. The CDR3 covers 17 residues. Germline CDR1 is MNHEY and CDR2 is SVGAGI. DNA for the CDR3: TGTGCCAGCAGTTACTCCATACTAGCGGGGGGTCCAGATACGCAGTATTTT. Translating it yields CASSYSILAGGPDTQYF.

This clonotype was picked up many times. V usage is TRBV6-5 and J usage is TRBJ2-5, with D perhaps TRBD2 (6 bases). The germline gives CDR1 MNHEY, CDR2 SVGAGI. The CDR3 runs to 15 residues. Between the trimmed V and J ends, which lost 3 bases and 0 bases, there was a span of 11 bases. CDR3 in amino acids: CASSYGGAYQETQYF. CDR3 DNA sequence: TGTGCCAGCAGTTATGGCGGGGCGTACCAAGAGACCCAGTACTTC.

For this clonotype: A read error is possible here, since a much larger clone lies one base away. The CDR3 protein is CAIRSLGETQYF. The CDR3 DNA reads as TGTGCCATACGAAGCTTGGGGGAGACCCAGTACTTC. The chain couples TRBV27 to TRBJ2-5; D is unclear. The CDR3 covers 12 residues. Germline V lookup: CDR1 MNHEY, CDR2 SMNVEV (reference sequence). V was cut by 10 bases and J by 5 bases, with 14 bases left in between.

This clonotype was detected a few times. The genes are TRBV12-3 or TRBV12-4 and TRBJ2-2; TRBD2 agrees at 13 bases. V trimming: 6 bases; J trimming: 13 bases; junction bases outside the gene matches: 11. The CDR3 is 15 residues long. In DNA, the CDR3 is TGTGCCAGCAGACCGACTAGCGGGAGGAATCCCCCGCTGTTTTTT. This sequence encodes CASRPTSGRNPPLFF.

CDR3 in DNA: TGTGCCAGCAGCTTAGGCCTAGCGGGATATCGGTATTTT. Its protein product is CASSLGLAGYRYF. V gene TRBV11-2 combines with J gene TRBJ2-3; 9 bases line up with TRBD2. With 1 base clipped from V and 14 bases from J, the junction kept 7 bases outside the gene matches. In germline, CDR1 is SGHAT, CDR2 FQNNGV. CDR3 length: 13 residues.

This clonotype was recorded at least ten times. The V call is TRBV5-1, the J call TRBJ2-3; TRBD1 matches 8 bases. The CDR3 sequence is 14 residues long. The germline CDR1 and CDR2 sequences are SGHRS and YFSETQ. V trimming: 3 bases; J trimming: 4 bases; junction bases outside the gene matches: 4. The CDR3 DNA is TGCGCCAGCAGCTCTGACAGGGGAGCAGATACGCAGTATTTT. It translates to CASSSDRGADTQYF. The whole variable domain, remainder taken from reference TRBV5-1 and TRBJ2-3, is KAGVTQTPRYLIKTRGQQVTLSCSPISGHRSVSWYQQTPGQGLQFLFEYFSETQRNKGNFPGRFSGRQFSNSRSEMNVSTLELGDSALYLCASSSDRGADTQYFGPGTRLTVL.

The genes are TRBV2 and TRBJ2-1, with D maybe TRBD1 (5 bases). This CDR3 comprises 15 residues. Germline lookup yields CDR1 SNHLY and CDR2 FYNNEI. V was shortened by 7 bases and J by 2 bases, with 15 bases between the two germline ends. The DNA of the CDR3 is TGTGCCAGCACCCCAGGGCGGCTAACCTACAATGAGCAGTTCTTC. The encoded protein is CASTPGRLTYNEQFF. The variable domain in full, completed from reference TRBV2 and TRBJ2-1, reads EPEVTQTPSHQVTQMGQEVILRCVPISNHLYFYWYRQILGQKVEFLVSFYNNEISEKSEIFDDQFSVERPDGSNFTLKIRSTKLEDSAMYFCASTPGRLTYNEQFFGPGTRLTVL.

This clonotype was found many times. The genes are TRBV12-3 or TRBV12-4 and TRBJ1-6; maybe TRBD1 (5 bases). Trimming removed 3 bases from V and 7 bases from J, with 10 bases in between. The CDR3 totals 14 residues. CDR3 nucleotide sequence: TGTGCCAGCAGTTTCCGGGGGGACAATTCACCCCTCCACTTT. It specifies CASSFRGDNSPLHF.

V gene TRBV5-1 combines with J gene TRBJ1-1; a weak D match, TRBD1 (6 bases). Germline CDR1 reads SGHRS; CDR2 reads YFSETQ. Trimming shortened V by 0 bases and J by 1 base, and 13 bases separated the two germline ends. CDR3 length: 16 amino acids. CDR3 residues: CASSLAQGLGNTEAFF. CDR3 bases: TGCGCCAGCAGCTTGGCTCAGGGGTTGGGGAACACTGAAGCTTTCTTT.

There are many counts of this clonotype. V usage is TRBV5-4 and J usage is TRBJ2-2, with D tentatively TRBD1 or TRBD2 (5 bases each). The germline V gene has CDR1 SGHNT and CDR2 YYREEE (reference sequence). The CDR3 is 13 residues long. Trimming stripped 4 bases from V and 5 bases from J, with 9 bases between. The CDR3 DNA follows: TGTGCCAGCAGCCCGTGGGGGACCGGGGAGCTGTTTTTT. Protein product: CASSPWGTGELFF. The full variable domain, its missing parts supplied by reference TRBV5-4 and TRBJ2-2, is ETGVTQSPTHLIKTRGQQVTLRCSSQSGHNTVSWYQQALGQGPQFIFQYYREEENGRGNFPPRFSGLQFPNYSSELNVNALELDDSALYLCASSPWGTGELFFGEGSRLTVL.

This clonotype was recorded many times. The rearrangement uses TRBV6-1 and TRBJ1-5; D ambiguous. Germline CDR1 reads MNHNS; CDR2 reads SASEGT. CDR3 size: 12 residues. Trimming pared 3 bases from V and 9 bases from J, leaving 9 bases between. CDR3 region: CASSDLNPPQHF. The CDR3 DNA reads as TGTGCCAGCAGTGATTTGAACCCGCCCCAGCATTTT.

J is TRBJ2-1 and V is TRBV13; 8 positions match TRBD1. The V segment lost 5 bases and the J segment 6 bases; nucleotides outside the gene matches: 9. This CDR3 region has 15 residues. Looked up from germline, CDR1 is PRHDT and CDR2 is FYEKMQ (reference sequence). CDR3 in DNA: TGTGCCAGCAGCCTACCCCGGACAGGGCCCAATGAGCAGTTCTTC. Its translation is CASSLPRTGPNEQFF.

At least ten counts were recorded for this clonotype. The chain recombines TRBV2 with TRBJ2-3; unclear D gene. Germline V gene data show CDR1 as SNHLY and CDR2 as FYNNEI. The CDR3 runs 12 residues. Trimming stripped 9 bases from V and 0 bases from J, with 7 bases between. The CDR3 bases are TGTGCCAGTACCTATAGCACAGATACGCAGTATTTT. Its translation: CASTYSTDTQYF.

This chain joins TRBV12-3 or TRBV12-4 and TRBJ2-2; D is undetermined. There are 14 residues in the CDR3. V gave up 6 bases and J gave up 3 bases, with 11 bases separating them. CDR3: CASRPYDHTGELFF. The CDR3, as DNA: TGTGCCAGCAGGCCATATGATCACACCGGGGAGCTGTTTTTT.

This clonotype was seen many times. This chain connects TRBV7-8 to TRBJ1-5; D gene uncertain. CDR3 size: 13 residues. Per germline, CDR1 SGHVS and CDR2 FQNEAQ. V was shortened by 5 bases and J by 4 bases, with 9 bases between the two germline ends. CDR3 nucleotide sequence: TGTGCCAGCAGCCCTCAGAGAAATCAGCCCCAGCATTTT. Translating gives CASSPQRNQPQHF.